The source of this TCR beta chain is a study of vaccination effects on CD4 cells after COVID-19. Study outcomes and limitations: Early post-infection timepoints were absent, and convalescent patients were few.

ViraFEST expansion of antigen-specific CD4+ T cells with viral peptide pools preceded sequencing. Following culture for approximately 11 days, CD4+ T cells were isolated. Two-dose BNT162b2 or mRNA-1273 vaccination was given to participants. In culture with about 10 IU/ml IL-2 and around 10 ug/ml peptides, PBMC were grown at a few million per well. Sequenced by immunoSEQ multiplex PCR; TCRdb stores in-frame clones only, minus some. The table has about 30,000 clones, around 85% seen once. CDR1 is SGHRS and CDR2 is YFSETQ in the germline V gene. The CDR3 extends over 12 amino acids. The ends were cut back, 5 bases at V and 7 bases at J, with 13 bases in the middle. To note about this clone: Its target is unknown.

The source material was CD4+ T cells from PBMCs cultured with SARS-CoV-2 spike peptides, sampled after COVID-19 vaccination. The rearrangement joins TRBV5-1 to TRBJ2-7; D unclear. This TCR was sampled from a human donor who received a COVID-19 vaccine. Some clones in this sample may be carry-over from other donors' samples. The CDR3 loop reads CASRDQLGEQYV. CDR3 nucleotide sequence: TGCGCCAGCAGGGACCAGCTCGGGGAGCAGTACGTC.